Each of the 9 T cell receptor beta chains below was sequenced from the same sample in a study of T-cell reconstitution after alpha-beta-depleted transplantation in children (dated by TCRdb to about 2016). This specimen's treatment or condition label, per the study, means: allogeneic hematopoietic cell transplantation with graft depleted of TCRalphabeta T cells and CD19 B cells. Libraries were made using PCR. Sequenced on an Illumina HiSeq 2500. TCR library preparation used molecular barcoding, with unique molecular identifiers applied to normalize quantification of the TCRbeta repertoire. TCRdb reanalyzed the raw reads on its own, using fastp at Q25 for trimming and MiXCR for clone calling, and kept in-frame beta chains. Identical CDR3 proteins give one entry, which carries the most common genes and DNA. Across this sample there are almost 500,000 distinct CDR3 sequences, with about 11% seen only once. The ten largest account for 2% to 2.5% of the sample.

The sequences come from PBMCs, collected before TCRalphabeta/CD19-depleted stem cell transplant. The receptors were sampled from a child aged 2 to 10 with inherited bone marrow failure, due to receive a stem cell transplant.

This clonotype has just a few counts. The CDR3 reads CACCDPEAFF. CDR3 DNA: TGTGCCTGCTGTGATCCTGAAGCTTTCTTT. The rearrangement joins TRBV30 to TRBJ1-1; D remains ambiguous. CDR1 is GTSNPN, CDR2 SVGIG, per germline (reference sequence). CDR3 length: 10 amino acids. The V and J ends lost 6 bases and 6 bases respectively, with 8 bases between them.

This chain joins TRBV23-1 and TRBJ2-5; D is ambiguous. TRBV23-1 is recorded as an ORF, its role being uncertain. V lost 1 base to trimming and J lost 0 bases, with 9 bases between them. This CDR3 has 15 amino acids. As DNA, the CDR3 is TGCGCCAGCAGTCAATTAAGTCGGAACCAAGAGACCCAGTACTTC. This translates into CASSQLSRNQETQYF.

This clonotype was observed a handful of times. J is TRBJ2-6 and V is TRBV5-1; possible D gene TRBD2, 6 bases. Germline-derived CDR1 and CDR2 are SGHRS and YFSETQ. This CDR3 has 18 residues. The V gene lost 1 base and the J gene lost 0 bases, with 14 bases spanning the gap. The chain's CDR3 is CASSLSGRPRSGANVLTF. The CDR3 nucleotides are TGCGCCAGCAGCTTGTCAGGGAGGCCCCGCTCTGGGGCCAACGTCCTGACTTTC.

This clonotype has only a few counts. This chain joins TRBV7-8 and TRBJ1-1, with TRBD1 identical over 7 bases. Germline V gene data show CDR1 as SGHVS and CDR2 as FQNEAQ. This CDR3 spans 17 amino acids. V shed 2 bases and J 4 bases; nucleotides not matched to a gene: 13. CDR3 sequence reads: CASSLFRGGRVGTEAFF. CDR3 nucleotides: TGTGCCAGCAGCTTATTCCGAGGGGGCAGGGTGGGCACTGAAGCTTTCTTT.

This clonotype was picked up many times. The chain carries TRBV20-1 and TRBJ1-5, with 7 positions matching TRBD1. Germline V lookup: CDR1 DFQATT, CDR2 SNEGSKA (reference sequence). V was pared by 2 bases and J by 4 bases, with 11 bases of the junction left unmatched. CDR3 size: 16 residues. CDR3 loop: CSARRIDREFNQPQHF. Here the CDR3 DNA reads TGCAGTGCTAGAAGAATTGACAGGGAATTTAATCAGCCCCAGCATTTT.

This clonotype has a count of ten or more. The chain carries TRBV7-2 and TRBJ2-5; TRBD2 matches 14 bases. The CDR3 is made up of 17 amino acids. Trimming at V came to 5 bases and at J to 13 bases, leaving 18 bases not matched to a gene. Germline assignment: CDR1 SGHTA and CDR2 FQGNSA. The chain's CDR3 is CASSTAPGLAGAPPWYF. The CDR3 DNA reads as TGTGCCAGCAGCACCGCCCCGGGACTAGCGGGAGCCCCACCATGGTACTTC.

This clonotype has at least ten counts. The genes are TRBV29-1 and TRBJ2-2; the match to TRBD2 covers 9 bases. Germline CDR1 is SQVTM and CDR2 is ANQGSEA. After removal of 4 bases from V and 7 bases from J, the junction contained 4 bases not matched to a gene. This CDR3 is 13 amino acids long. The CDR3: CSVAAGGSGELFF. In DNA, the CDR3 is TGCAGCGTTGCGGCGGGAGGGAGCGGGGAGCTGTTTTTT.

This clonotype was seen more than once but under ten times. The chain uses TRBV19 and TRBJ1-5; TRBD1 might be the D (5 bases). V lost 6 bases, J lost 5 bases, and 23 bases lay in between. There are 17 residues in the CDR3. The germline V gene encodes CDR1 LNHDA and CDR2 SQIVND (reference sequence). This CDR3 is CASRSGPGLVGDQPQHF. As DNA, the CDR3 is TGTGCCAGTAGATCGGGACCGGGTCTGGTAGGTGATCAGCCCCAGCATTTT.

This clonotype was seen repeatedly, ten times or more. CDR3 DNA: TGTGCCAGCAGTCTAGGGGCTTTCAATGAGCAGTTCTTC. Protein: CASSLGAFNEQFF. The chain joins TRBV12-3 or TRBV12-4 to TRBJ2-1; D might be TRBD1 (5 bases). Trimming stripped 5 bases from V and 6 bases from J, with 11 bases between. CDR3 length: 13 amino acids.